This TCR beta chain was profiled in a study of CD8 T cells in ankylosing spondylitis. Study outcomes and limitations: In ankylosing spondylitis patients, matched synovial fluid reportedly showed significant enrichment of disease-linked clones. A motif of 7 or 8 highly homologous TCR beta variants was seen as apparently characteristic of ankylosing spondylitis blood.

Scientists made TCR beta libraries using quantitative 5'-RACE with molecular barcodes. TCRdb called the 5' RACE reads again in MiXCR, with one record for every CDR3 protein. This repertoire shows around 230,000 distinct CDR3 sequences, 8% to 9.5% found once; its top ten account for approximately 7%. At least ten counts were recorded for this clonotype. Its antigen is unknown. Trimming removed 6 bases from V and 5 bases from J; junction bases left unmatched: 4. Germline V lookup: CDR1 DFQATT, CDR2 SNEGSKA (reference sequence). The CDR3 covers 13 residues. The chain recombines TRBV20-1 with TRBJ1-5; 10 positions agree with TRBD1. The TCR sequence derives from a male donor with ankylosing spondylitis or in good health (not recorded which). The specimen was blood, either unsorted or a sorted T cell fraction (not recorded which). The CDR3 coding sequence is TGCAGTGCCGGACAGGGGGACGATCAGCCCCAGCATTTT. Protein: CSAGQGDDQPQHF.